This record concerns one T cell receptor beta chain sequence. Its antigen is unidentified. The table came from immunoSEQ multiplex PCR; TCRdb's copy has only in-frame clones and leaves some out. The profile shows about 240,000 clones, roughly 84% of them singletons. The record originates from a study of Tregs in tolerant kidney transplant recipients. Study-wide results and caveats: This study did not directly address biological reproducibility. Expanding Tregs on activated donor B cells appeared to best identify donor-specific TCRbeta clones. Few patients were studied, so findings need validation in larger groups.

Sequenced: CD4+ T cells from blood. The origin of this receptor is a human donor in good health.

The CDR3, as DNA: TGTGCCAGCAGTGCCGCGTTGGCGGGAGACTCCTACAATGAGCAGTTCTTC. Amino acid sequence: CASSAALAGDSYNEQFF. The chain joins TRBV6-1 to TRBJ2-1; TRBD2 matches 7 bases. Germline values: CDR1 MNHNS, CDR2 SASEGT. J lost 0 bases, V lost 4 bases, and 9 bases had no gene match. The CDR3 has 17 amino acids.